This TCR beta chain comes out of a study of shared clonotypes between healthy human individuals. Study results and limitations: Generally, estimated richness proved larger in naive subsets than it did in memory subsets.

Repertoires were generated with immunoSEQ multiplex PCR, while TCRdb's copy carries only in-frame clones and drops some. This table holds some 2,100,000 clones, approximately 96% found once. The germline V gene encodes CDR1 MDHEN and CDR2 SYDVKM. V was cut by 0 bases and J by 8 bases, with 13 bases left in between. The CDR3 sequence is 14 residues long. To note about this clone: The antigen is undetermined.

The chain is built from TRBV28 and TRBJ2-5; D is possibly TRBD1 (5 bases). The receptor was derived from a man aged 18 to 29 in good health. Sequenced material: naive CD4+ T cells sorted from blood. Specified subset: CD45RA+ positively selected. The CDR3 DNA reads as TGTGCCAGCAGTTTATGGACAGCCCTAGAAACCCAGTACTTC. Amino acid sequence: CASSLWTALETQYF. Together with reference TRBV28 and TRBJ2-5, the CDR3 gives the full variable domain: DVKVTQSSRYLVKRTGEKVFLECVQDMDHENMFWYRQDPGLGLRLIYFSYDVKMKEKGDIPEGYSVSREKKERFSLILESASTNQTSMYLCASSLWTALETQYFGPGTRLLVL.